This T cell receptor beta chain comes out of a study of cytomegalovirus exposure and HLA in healthy donors. The PCR used 60 Vbeta and 13 Jbeta primers. Some clones are missing from TCRdb's copy, which holds only in-frame ones; the method was immunoSEQ multiplex PCR. The table includes some 150,000 clones, around 84% detected once. This TCR derives from a man aged 40-49 years in good health and CMV-seropositive. The material sequenced was PBMCs.

CDR3 sequence (DNA): TGTGCCAGCAGTGAGGGCCCCTTTCCTAATGAAAAACTGTTTTTT. Translating gives CASSEGPFPNEKLFF. The chain uses TRBV6-1 and TRBJ1-4, with D unclear. Trimming removed 3 bases from V and 3 bases from J, with 11 bases in between. Germline V CDR1 and CDR2: MNHNS, SASEGT. This CDR3 contains 15 residues.